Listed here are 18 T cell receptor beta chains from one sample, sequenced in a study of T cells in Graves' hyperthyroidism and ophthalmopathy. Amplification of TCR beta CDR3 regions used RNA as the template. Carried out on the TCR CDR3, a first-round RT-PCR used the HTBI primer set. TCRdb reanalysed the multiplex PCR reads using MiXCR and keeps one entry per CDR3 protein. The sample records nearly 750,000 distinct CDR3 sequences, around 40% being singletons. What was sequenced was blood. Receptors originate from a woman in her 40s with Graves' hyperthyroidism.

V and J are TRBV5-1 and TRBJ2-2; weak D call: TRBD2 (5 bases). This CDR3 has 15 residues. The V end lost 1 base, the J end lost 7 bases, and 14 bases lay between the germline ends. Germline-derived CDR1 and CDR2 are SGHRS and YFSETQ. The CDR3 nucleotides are TGCGCCAGCAGCTTGATCCTAGGCGAGGGCGGGGAGCTGTTTTTT. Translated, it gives CASSLILGEGGELFF.

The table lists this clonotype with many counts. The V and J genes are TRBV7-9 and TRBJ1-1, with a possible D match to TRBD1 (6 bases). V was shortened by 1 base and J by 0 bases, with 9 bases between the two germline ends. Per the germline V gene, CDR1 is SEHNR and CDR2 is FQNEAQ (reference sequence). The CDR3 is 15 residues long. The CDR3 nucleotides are TGTGCCAGCAGCTTAGGACAGGCTGTGAACACTGAAGCTTTCTTT. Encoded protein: CASSLGQAVNTEAFF.

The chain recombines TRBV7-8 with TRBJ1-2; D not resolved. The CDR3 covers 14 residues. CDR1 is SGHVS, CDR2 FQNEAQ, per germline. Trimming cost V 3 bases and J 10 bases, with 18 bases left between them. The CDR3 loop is CASSLGYAPVHYTF. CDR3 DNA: TGTGCCAGCAGCTTGGGATATGCCCCGGTCCACTACACCTTC.

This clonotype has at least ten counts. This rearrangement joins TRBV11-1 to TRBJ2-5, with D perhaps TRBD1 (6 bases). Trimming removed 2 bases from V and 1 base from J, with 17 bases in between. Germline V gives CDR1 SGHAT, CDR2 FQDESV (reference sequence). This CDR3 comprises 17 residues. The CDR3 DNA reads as TGTGCCAGCAGCTTACTTCCGGGACACCTAATCCAAGAGACCCAGTACTTC. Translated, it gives CASSLLPGHLIQETQYF.

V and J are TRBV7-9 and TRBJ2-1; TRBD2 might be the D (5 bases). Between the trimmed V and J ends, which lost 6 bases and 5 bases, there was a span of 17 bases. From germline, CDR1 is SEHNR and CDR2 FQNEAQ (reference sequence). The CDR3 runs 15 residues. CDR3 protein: CASSAKDWTHNEQFF. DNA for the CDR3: TGTGCCAGCAGTGCGAAGGACTGGACCCACAATGAGCAGTTCTTC.

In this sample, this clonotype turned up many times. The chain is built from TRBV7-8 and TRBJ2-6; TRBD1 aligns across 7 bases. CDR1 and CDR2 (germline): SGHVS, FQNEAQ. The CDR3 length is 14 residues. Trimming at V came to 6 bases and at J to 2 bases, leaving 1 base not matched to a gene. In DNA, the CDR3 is TGTGCCAGCAGGGACAGGACTGGGGCCAACGTCCTGACTTTC. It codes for CASRDRTGANVLTF. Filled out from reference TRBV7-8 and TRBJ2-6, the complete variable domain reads GAGVSQSPRYKVAKRGQDVALRCDPISGHVSLFWYQQALGQGPEFLTYFQNEAQLDKSGLPSDRFFAERPEGSVSTLKIQRTQQEDSAVYLCASRDRTGANVLTFGAGSRLTVL.

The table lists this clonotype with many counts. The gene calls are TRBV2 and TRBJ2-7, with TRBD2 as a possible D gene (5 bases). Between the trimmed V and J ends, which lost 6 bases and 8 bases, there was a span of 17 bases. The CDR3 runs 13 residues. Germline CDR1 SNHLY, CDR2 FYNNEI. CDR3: CASRSGSTLQQYF. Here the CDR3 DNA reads TGTGCCAGCAGGTCGGGATCTACCCTGCAGCAGTACTTC.

The CDR3 loop reads CASSLGVGTSGTDTQYF. The CDR3 DNA reads TGTGCCAGCAGTTTAGGAGTAGGGACTAGCGGCACAGATACGCAGTATTTT. The chain has TRBV12-3 or TRBV12-4 and TRBJ2-3; 10 bases match TRBD2. V lost 1 base and J lost 1; bases outside the gene matches: 5. The CDR3 spans 17 residues.

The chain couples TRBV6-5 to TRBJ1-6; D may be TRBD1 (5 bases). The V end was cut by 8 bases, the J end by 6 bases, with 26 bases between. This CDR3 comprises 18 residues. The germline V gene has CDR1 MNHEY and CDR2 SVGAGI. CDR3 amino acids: CASRPRTGQDVLNSPLHF. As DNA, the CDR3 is TGTGCCAGCCGCCCGAGGACGGGGCAGGATGTCCTTAATTCACCCCTCCACTTT.

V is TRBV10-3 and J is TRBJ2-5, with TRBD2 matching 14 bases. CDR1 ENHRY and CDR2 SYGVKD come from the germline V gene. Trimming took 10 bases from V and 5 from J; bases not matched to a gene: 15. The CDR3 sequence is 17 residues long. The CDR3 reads CASRIGTSGSKTETQYF. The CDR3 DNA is TGTGCCAGCAGGATTGGGACTAGCGGGAGCAAGACGGAGACCCAGTACTTC.

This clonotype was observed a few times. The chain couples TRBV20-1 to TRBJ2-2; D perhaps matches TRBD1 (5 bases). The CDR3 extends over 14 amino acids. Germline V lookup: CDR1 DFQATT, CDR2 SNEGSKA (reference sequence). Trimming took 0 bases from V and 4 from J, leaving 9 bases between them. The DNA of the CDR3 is TGCAGTGCTAGAGATTCTCAGGGCACCGGGGAGCTGTTTTTT. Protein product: CSARDSQGTGELFF.

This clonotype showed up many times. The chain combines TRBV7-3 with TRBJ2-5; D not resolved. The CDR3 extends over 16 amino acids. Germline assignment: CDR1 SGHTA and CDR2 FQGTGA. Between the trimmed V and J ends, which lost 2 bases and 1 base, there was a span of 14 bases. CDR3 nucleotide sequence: TGTGCCAGCAGCTTAGGTTTGGGTATGGGCCAAGAGACCCAGTACTTC. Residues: CASSLGLGMGQETQYF.

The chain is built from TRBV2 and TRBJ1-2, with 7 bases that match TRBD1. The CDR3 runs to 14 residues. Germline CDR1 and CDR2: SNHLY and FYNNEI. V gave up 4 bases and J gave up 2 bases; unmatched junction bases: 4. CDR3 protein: CASSATTGNYGYTF. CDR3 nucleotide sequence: TGTGCCAGCAGTGCTACGACAGGGAACTATGGCTACACCTTC. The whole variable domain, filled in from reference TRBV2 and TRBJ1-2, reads EPEVTQTPSHQVTQMGQEVILRCVPISNHLYFYWYRQILGQKVEFLVSFYNNEISEKSEIFDDQFSVERPDGSNFTLKIRSTKLEDSAMYFCASSATTGNYGYTFGSGTRLTVV.

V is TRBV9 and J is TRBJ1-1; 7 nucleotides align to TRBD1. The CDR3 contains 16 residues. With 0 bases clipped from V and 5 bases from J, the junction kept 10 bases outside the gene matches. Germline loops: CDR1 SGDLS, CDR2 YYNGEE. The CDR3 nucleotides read TGTGCCAGCAGCGTAGAGTCACAGGGGATAGCGACTGAAGCTTTCTTT. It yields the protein CASSVESQGIATEAFF.

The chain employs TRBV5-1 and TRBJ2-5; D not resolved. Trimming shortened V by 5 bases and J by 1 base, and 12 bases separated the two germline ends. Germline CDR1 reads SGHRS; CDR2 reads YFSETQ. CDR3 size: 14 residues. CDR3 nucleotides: TGCGCCAGCAGTTTTGGTCCAGGCCAAGAGACCCAGTACTTC. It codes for CASSFGPGQETQYF.

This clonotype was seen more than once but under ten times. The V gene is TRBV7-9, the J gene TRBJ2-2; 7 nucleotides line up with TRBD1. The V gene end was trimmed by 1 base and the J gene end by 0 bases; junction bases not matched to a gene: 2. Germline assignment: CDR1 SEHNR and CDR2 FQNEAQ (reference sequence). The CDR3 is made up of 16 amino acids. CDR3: CASSLEGTANTGELFF. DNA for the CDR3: TGTGCCAGCAGCTTAGAGGGGACAGCGAACACCGGGGAGCTGTTTTTT.

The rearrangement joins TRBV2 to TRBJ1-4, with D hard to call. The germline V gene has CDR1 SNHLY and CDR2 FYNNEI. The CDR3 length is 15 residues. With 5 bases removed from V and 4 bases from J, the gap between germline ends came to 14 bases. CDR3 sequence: CASSYSIGFNEKLFF. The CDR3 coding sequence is TGTGCCAGCAGTTACTCGATCGGGTTTAATGAAAAACTGTTTTTT. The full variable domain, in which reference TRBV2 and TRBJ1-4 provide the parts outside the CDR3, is EPEVTQTPSHQVTQMGQEVILRCVPISNHLYFYWYRQILGQKVEFLVSFYNNEISEKSEIFDDQFSVERPDGSNFTLKIRSTKLEDSAMYFCASSYSIGFNEKLFFGSGTQLSVL.

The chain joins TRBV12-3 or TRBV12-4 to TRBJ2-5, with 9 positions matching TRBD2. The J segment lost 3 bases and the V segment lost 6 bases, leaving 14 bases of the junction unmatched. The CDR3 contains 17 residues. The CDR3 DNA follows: TGTGCCAGCAGGAGTAGCGGGGGAGGTTTTTCAAAAGAGACCCAGTACTTC. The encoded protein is CASRSSGGGFSKETQYF.